One sample yielded the 22 T cell receptor beta chains listed below, sequenced in a study of T-cell reconstitution after alpha-beta-depleted transplantation in children. Library preparation (for TCRbeta) was performed with unique molecular identifiers. TCRdb passed the PCR reads through MiXCR, listing each CDR3 protein once. The sample includes 200,000 to 300,000 distinct CDR3 sequences, approximately 12% of them seen just once. Material: PBMCs from the stem cell graft donor, obtained from the stem cell graft. These receptors all come from a human donor who donated a stem cell graft to a child with acute lymphoblastic leukemia.

This clonotype was detected many times. The chain is built from TRBV5-1 and TRBJ1-6; D not resolved. Trimming stripped 0 bases from V and 6 bases from J, with 7 bases between. The germline gives CDR1 SGHRS, CDR2 YFSETQ. This CDR3 is built from 14 residues. This chain's CDR3 is CASSLEKGNSPLHF. CDR3 DNA sequence: TGCGCCAGCAGCTTGGAAAAGGGTAATTCACCCCTCCACTTT.

The chain combines TRBV5-1 with TRBJ2-3; 7 positions match TRBD1. Looked up from germline, CDR1 is SGHRS and CDR2 is YFSETQ. CDR3 length: 15 residues. The trim removed 4 bases at V and 3 bases at J, leaving 8 bases unmatched. The CDR3 here is CASSRSTGNTDTQYF. In nucleotides, the CDR3 is TGCGCCAGCAGCCGATCGACAGGGAATACAGATACGCAGTATTTT.

This clonotype was observed a handful of times. The rearrangement uses TRBV5-1 and TRBJ2-1; D is tentatively TRBD1 or TRBD2 (6 bases each). The length of the CDR3 is 17 residues. Trimming removed 1 base from V and 4 bases from J, with 18 bases in between. The germline CDR1 and CDR2 sequences are SGHRS and YFSETQ. The CDR3 region has the DNA TGCGCCAGCAGCTTGCCGGGGGCGCCTATGAAGTACAATGAGCAGTTCTTC. This gives the protein CASSLPGAPMKYNEQFF.

With regard to this clonotype: It may be a read error: a sequence one base away is much more abundant. The V call is TRBV25-1, the J call TRBJ2-7, with a weak D call TRBD2 (6 bases). CDR1 is MGHDK, CDR2 SYGVNS, per germline. This CDR3 comprises 16 residues. The CDR3 region has the DNA TGTGCCAGCAGTGAATTTTCGGGGGTTTATCACCACGACCAGTACTTC. Its protein is CASSEFSGVYHHDQYF.

This clonotype was seen at least ten times. The chain uses TRBV4-2 and TRBJ1-2, with D hard to call. With 7 bases removed from V and 1 base from J, the gap between germline ends came to 13 bases. The CDR3 is 14 residues long. CDR1 LGHNA and CDR2 YNFKEQ come from the germline V gene. For the CDR3, the DNA is TGTGCCAGCACCCCGGGTAGCTTTAACTATGGCTACACCTTC. Its translation: CASTPGSFNYGYTF.

The sample holds many counts of this clonotype. The chain couples TRBV3-1 to TRBJ2-1; TRBD2 might be the D (5 bases). Germline V CDR1 and CDR2: LGHDT, YNNKEL (reference sequence). V lost 1 base and J lost 2, with 9 bases in between. The CDR3 totals 15 residues. The DNA of the CDR3 is TGTGCCAGCAGCCAAGGAGGGAGTACCTACAATGAGCAGTTCTTC. Amino acid sequence: CASSQGGSTYNEQFF.

This clonotype was counted at least ten times. The CDR3 reads CASSETLTSGRDDEQFF. For the CDR3, the DNA is TGCGCCAGCAGTGAGACCTTGACTAGCGGGAGGGACGATGAGCAGTTCTTC. The chain links TRBV10-2 to TRBJ2-1, with 14 bases aligning to TRBD2. V dropped 2 bases and J dropped 8; count of bases not matched to a gene: 8. This CDR3 contains 17 residues. In germline, CDR1 is WSHSY, CDR2 SAAADI.

This clonotype was counted at least ten times. The chain uses TRBV4-1 and TRBJ2-1; 12 positions agree with TRBD2. V was pared by 0 bases and J by 2 bases, with 2 bases of the junction left unmatched. Germline CDR1 and CDR2: MGHRA and YSYEKL. The CDR3 is made up of 17 amino acids. CDR3 DNA sequence: TGCGCCAGCAGCCAAGATACTAGCGGGGGGACCTACAATGAGCAGTTCTTC. It translates to CASSQDTSGGTYNEQFF.

This clonotype was observed at least ten times. The CDR3 here is CASSPGQGFDEQYF. CDR3 DNA: TGCGCCAGCAGCCCGGGACAGGGTTTTGACGAGCAGTACTTC. The gene calls are TRBV5-1 and TRBJ2-7; 9 bases are a match to TRBD1. The germline V gene encodes CDR1 SGHRS and CDR2 YFSETQ. This CDR3 spans 14 amino acids. Trimming took 4 bases from V and 5 from J; bases not matched to a gene: 7.

This clonotype showed up many times. The chain links TRBV6-1 to TRBJ2-7; 9 bases map to TRBD1. CDR1 is MNHNS and CDR2 is SASEGT in the germline V gene. The CDR3 extends over 16 amino acids. The junction had 7 bases not matched to a gene; V was cut back by 2 bases and J by 2 bases. DNA of the CDR3: TGTGCCAGCAGTGAATGGATACAGGGGGCTCCCTACGAGCAGTACTTC. As protein: CASSEWIQGAPYEQYF.

Remarks on this clonotype: A much larger clone lies one base from this, so it may be a read error. Likely a read error: the CDR3 ends without its conserved phenylalanine or tryptophan. This chain joins TRBV11-2 and TRBJ1-2; no reliable D call. The germline V and J ends were trimmed by 5 bases and 7 bases, with 11 bases remaining between them. This CDR3 has 12 residues. The germline V gene has CDR1 SGHAT and CDR2 FQNNGV. CDR3 in amino acids: CASSPTFFGYTL. Written as DNA, the CDR3 is TGTGCCAGCAGCCCAACTTTTTTTGGCTACACCCTC.

Written as DNA, the CDR3 is TGTGCCATCAGTGGGACTAGCGGACAAGAGACCCAGTACTTC. The encoded protein is CAISGTSGQETQYF. V usage is TRBV10-3 and J usage is TRBJ2-5; 10 nucleotides match TRBD2. The J segment lost 2 bases and the V segment lost 4 bases, leaving 1 base of the junction unmatched. Germline V gene lookup returns CDR1 ENHRY and CDR2 SYGVKD. CDR3 length: 14 amino acids.

This clonotype was recorded many times. The chain couples TRBV10-2 to TRBJ2-1; TRBD2 matches at 7 bases. This CDR3 has 18 residues. CDR1 WSHSY and CDR2 SAAADI come from the germline V gene. Losses at the gene ends were 3 bases for V and 12 bases for J; bases not matched to a gene: 23. The CDR3 sequence is CASSDSSSGDPFLAPQFF. The CDR3 coding sequence is TGCGCCAGCAGTGACAGTTCTAGCGGAGACCCATTCCTGGCCCCGCAGTTCTTC.

J is TRBJ1-2 and V is TRBV12-3 or TRBV12-4, with TRBD1 matching over 7 bases. The CDR3 loop spans 14 amino acids. Unmatched junction bases numbered 9, after V lost 7 bases and J lost 4 bases. The CDR3 is CASTETGYAYGYTF. For the CDR3, the DNA is TGTGCCAGCACCGAGACAGGGTACGCCTATGGCTACACCTTC.

This clonotype has ten or more counts. V gene TRBV20-1 combines with J gene TRBJ1-2; D unresolved. Trimming pared 7 bases from V and 1 base from J, leaving 7 bases between. The CDR3 is 11 amino acids. CDR1 is DFQATT and CDR2 is SNEGSKA in the germline V gene (reference sequence). CDR3 residues: CSVGDNYGYTF. Here the CDR3 DNA reads TGCAGTGTCGGGGATAACTATGGCTACACCTTC.

In its sample, this clonotype was seen many times. In DNA form, the CDR3 reads TGTGCCAGCAGCCACGGGGGCTGGTACGAGCAGTACTTC. Translating gives CASSHGGWYEQYF. V gene TRBV7-2 combines with J gene TRBJ2-7; D assignment may be TRBD1 or TRBD2 (6 bases each). CDR3 length: 13 residues. Germline loops: CDR1 SGHTA, CDR2 FQGNSA. Deletions cut 5 bases from V and 4 bases from J, with 12 bases between.

This clonotype appeared many times. In nucleotides, the CDR3 is TGTGCCAGCAGCGTAGCTACGGGACTAGCATCCACCGGGGAGCTGTTTTTT. Its translation: CASSVATGLASTGELFF. This sequence joins TRBV9 and TRBJ2-2; 9 nucleotides match TRBD2. Germline lookup yields CDR1 SGDLS and CDR2 YYNGEE. The CDR3 runs to 17 residues. J gave up 4 bases and V 0 bases, and 7 bases lay outside the gene matches.

As regards this clonotype: The germline gene is not matched at one end of the junction; a read error may be the cause. V gene TRBV20-1 combines with J gene TRBJ2-5; D is possibly TRBD1 (6 bases). The CDR3 consists of 15 residues. Germline V gene lookup returns CDR1 DFQATT and CDR2 SNEGSKA (reference sequence). The CDR3 loop is CSASLLDSDQEPQYF. The CDR3 DNA reads TGCAGTGCTAGCTTGTTGGACAGTGACCAAGAGCCCCAGTACTTC.

V gene TRBV12-3 or TRBV12-4 combines with J gene TRBJ1-5; D is uncertain. Trimming cost V 5 bases and J 5 bases, with 16 bases left between them. The CDR3 covers 15 residues. In nucleotides, the CDR3 is TGTGCCAGCAGTCTAAGGCCAAGCCCCCATCAGCCCCAGCATTTT. It is translated as CASSLRPSPHQPQHF.

This clonotype has only a few counts. The chain is built from TRBV20-1 and TRBJ2-1; 8 bases are a match to TRBD2. CDR3 length: 20 amino acids. Unmatched junction bases numbered 23, after V lost 0 bases and J lost 7 bases. Germline CDR1 DFQATT, CDR2 SNEGSKA (reference sequence). The CDR3 DNA sequence: TGCAGTGCTAGAGATCCGGTTTCAACACAGGGAGCGGGAGAGGGAAATGAGCAGTTCTTC. This sequence encodes CSARDPVSTQGAGEGNEQFF.

This chain links TRBV7-2 with TRBJ1-5, with no clear D. Germline V gene sequence: CDR1 SGHTA, CDR2 FQGNSA. The CDR3 covers 15 residues. Trimming took off 5 bases at V and 5 bases at J, with 16 bases between the two ends. The CDR3 loop is CASSLTGSPYQPQHF. In DNA form, the CDR3 reads TGTGCCAGCAGCCTGACGGGTTCCCCGTATCAGCCCCAGCATTTT. The variable domain in full, with the rest retrieved from reference TRBV7-2 and TRBJ1-5, is GAGVSQSPSNKVTEKGKDVELRCDPISGHTALYWYRQSLGQGLEFLIYFQGNSAPDKSGLPSDRFSAERTGGSVSTLTIQRTQQEDSAVYLCASSLTGSPYQPQHFGDGTRLSIL.

This clonotype was recorded at least ten times. The CDR3: CASSPRQGDTEAFF. For the CDR3, the DNA is TGTGCCAGCTCACCGCGACAGGGGGACACTGAAGCTTTCTTT. The chain employs TRBV18 and TRBJ1-1, with 9 bases lining up with TRBD1. The CDR3 contains 14 residues. Trimming cost V 3 bases and J 3 bases; bases outside gene matches: 2. Germline-derived CDR1 and CDR2 are KGHSH and LQKENI.